In this sample, the clone carrying this T cell receptor beta chain turned up once. Antigen specificity is unknown. The data stem from a study of cytomegalovirus exposure and HLA in healthy donors. As for the study in general: It was reported in a later analysis that the same platform had been used for the 120 validation repertoires as for the approximately 670 first-cohort repertoires.

Overall study findings and caveats: It was 164 TCR beta chains that were listed as cytomegalovirus-associated. For most TCR sequences rarity was the rule, although some public TCRs occurred in many donors. The CMV antigen specificity of a few CMV-associated chains was confirmed through in vitro analysis.

The CDR3 covers 15 residues. CDR1 and CDR2 (germline): SGHTS, YDEGEE. V lost 0 bases, J lost 0 bases, and 8 bases lay in between. TCRdb's table, derived via immunoSEQ multiplex PCR, lists solely in-frame clones and lacks some. The sample shows approximately 180,000 clones, about 83% of them seen only once. The sequence was obtained from a woman aged 25 to 39 in good health and CMV-seronegative. Input material: PBMCs. The chain links TRBV5-8 to TRBJ2-3; D uncertain. The CDR3 spells CASSLEILSTDTQYF. The CDR3 region has the DNA TGTGCCAGCAGCTTGGAGATACTTAGCACAGATACGCAGTATTTT.